This T cell receptor (beta chain) was documented in a study of blood T cell repertoires in COVID-19. Study overall: Italy, Spain and the United States were the sources of the convalescent and acute COVID-19 samples.

Original processing notes: Nucleated cell counts were estimated from reference gene primer amplification. Here immunoSEQ multiplex PCR was the method, and the copy in TCRdb shows in-frame clones only, minus some. V and J calls and clone size are those listed in that table; D and trimming were worked out from the DNA. Among fewer than 200,000 clones listed, around four fifths were seen once. Sequenced: peripheral blood. The source is a woman aged 70-85 years with COVID-19, enrolled during active disease.

CDR3 region: CASSLGVLGGEAFF. CDR3 coding DNA: TGTGCCAGCAGCTTAGGGGTCTTAGGGGGTGAAGCTTTCTTT. The V and J genes are TRBV7-9 and TRBJ1-1; a possible D gene is TRBD1 (6 bases). V was cut by 1 base and J by 7 bases, with 13 bases left in between. The V gene's germline CDR1 is SEHNR and CDR2 FQNEAQ (reference sequence). The CDR3 totals 14 residues.